This T cell receptor (beta chain) comes out of a study of blood T cells in healthy people across ages. Across the study: Template switching caught about one barcoded beta molecule for each two T cells. Study results and limitations: Diversity estimated from one million T cells was considered an underestimate. Unsorted PBMCs prevented conclusive naive versus antigen-experienced comparison.

PCR was performed a second time for 7 to 11 cycles using a sample-barcoded 5' primer and a J-beta primer mix. Researchers report that a template-switch adaptor with 12 random nucleotides tagged each cDNA molecule. A single record per CDR3 protein comes from TCRdb applying MiXCR to the 5' RACE reads. The sample holds fewer than 900,000 distinct CDR3 sequences, roughly 45% seen once. On this clonotype itself: What it binds is unknown.

The TCR sequence derives from a woman aged 55-69 years in good health. Input material: blood.

The CDR3 spells CSVETRVGKGLNTEAFF. Here the CDR3 DNA reads TGCAGCGTTGAAACCCGAGTGGGGAAGGGGCTGAACACTGAAGCTTTCTTT. The chain couples TRBV29-1 to TRBJ1-1; tentative D call: TRBD1 (5 bases). Deletions cut 2 bases from V and 0 bases from J, with 19 bases between. The CDR3 has 17 amino acids. Per the germline V gene, CDR1 is SQVTM and CDR2 is ANQGSEA.